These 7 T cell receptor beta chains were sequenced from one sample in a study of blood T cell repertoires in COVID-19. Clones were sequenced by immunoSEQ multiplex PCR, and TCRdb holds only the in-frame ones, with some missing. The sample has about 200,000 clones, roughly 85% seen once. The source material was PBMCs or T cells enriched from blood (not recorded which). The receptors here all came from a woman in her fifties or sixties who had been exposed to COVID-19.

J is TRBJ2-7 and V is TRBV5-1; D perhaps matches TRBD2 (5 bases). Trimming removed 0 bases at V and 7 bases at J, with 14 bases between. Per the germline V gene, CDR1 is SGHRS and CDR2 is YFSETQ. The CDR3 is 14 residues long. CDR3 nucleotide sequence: TGCGCCAGCAGCTTGGGGGAGAGGGTGAGTGAGCAGTACTTC. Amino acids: CASSLGERVSEQYF.

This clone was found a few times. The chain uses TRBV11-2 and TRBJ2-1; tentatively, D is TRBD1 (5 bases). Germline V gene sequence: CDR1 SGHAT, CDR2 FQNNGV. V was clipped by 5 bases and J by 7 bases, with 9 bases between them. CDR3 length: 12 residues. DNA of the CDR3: TGTGCCAGCAGCGAAAGGGGAAATGAGCAGTTCTTC. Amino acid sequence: CASSERGNEQFF.

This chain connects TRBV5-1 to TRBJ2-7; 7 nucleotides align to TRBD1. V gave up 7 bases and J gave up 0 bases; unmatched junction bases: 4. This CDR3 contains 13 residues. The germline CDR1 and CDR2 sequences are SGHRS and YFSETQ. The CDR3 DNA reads TGCGCCAGCCAATGGGACAGCTCCTACGAGCAGTACTTC. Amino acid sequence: CASQWDSSYEQYF. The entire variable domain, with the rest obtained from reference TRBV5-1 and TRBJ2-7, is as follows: KAGVTQTPRYLIKTRGQQVTLSCSPISGHRSVSWYQQTPGQGLQFLFEYFSETQRNKGNFPGRFSGRQFSNSRSEMNVSTLELGDSALYLCASQWDSSYEQYFGPGTRLTVT.

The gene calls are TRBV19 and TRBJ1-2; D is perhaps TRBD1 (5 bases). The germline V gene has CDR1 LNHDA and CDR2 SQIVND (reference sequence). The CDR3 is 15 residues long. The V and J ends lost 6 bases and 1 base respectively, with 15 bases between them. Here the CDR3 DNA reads TGTGCCAGTAGGTCGACAGAGCGTATTAACTATGGCTACACCTTC. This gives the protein CASRSTERINYGYTF. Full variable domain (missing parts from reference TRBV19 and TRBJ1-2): DGGITQSPKYLFRKEGQNVTLSCEQNLNHDAMYWYRQDPGQGLRLIYYSQIVNDFQKGDIAEGYSVSREKKESFPLTVTSAQKNPTAFYLCASRSTERINYGYTFGSGTRLTVV.

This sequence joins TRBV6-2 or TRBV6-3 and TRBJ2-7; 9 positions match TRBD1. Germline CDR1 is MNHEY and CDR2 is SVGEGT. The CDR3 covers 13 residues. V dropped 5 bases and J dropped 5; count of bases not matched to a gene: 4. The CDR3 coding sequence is TGTGCCAGCAGTCGGGACAGGGACGACGAGCAGTACTTC. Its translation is CASSRDRDDEQYF.

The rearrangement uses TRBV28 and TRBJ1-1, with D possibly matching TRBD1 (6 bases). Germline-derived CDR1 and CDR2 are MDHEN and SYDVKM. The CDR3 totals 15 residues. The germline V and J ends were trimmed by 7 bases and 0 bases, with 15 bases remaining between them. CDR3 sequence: CASIPLTGLNTEAFF. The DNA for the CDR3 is TGTGCCAGCATTCCCCTCACAGGGTTGAACACTGAAGCTTTCTTT.

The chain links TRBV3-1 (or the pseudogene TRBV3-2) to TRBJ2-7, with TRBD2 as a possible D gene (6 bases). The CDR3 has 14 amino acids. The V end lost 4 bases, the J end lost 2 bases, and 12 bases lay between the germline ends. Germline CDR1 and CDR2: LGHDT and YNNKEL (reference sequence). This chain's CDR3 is CASSRRRETYEQYF. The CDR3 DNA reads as TGTGCCAGCAGCCGGCGGCGGGAAACCTACGAGCAGTACTTC.